The entry that follows covers one T cell receptor beta chain sequence. Its target is unknown. The CDR3 consists of 16 residues. Germline CDR1 SGHRS, CDR2 YFSETQ. J lost 6 bases, V lost 2 bases, and 6 bases had no gene match. The study pooled second doses at about 4 or about 12 weeks. Assay used: immunoSEQ multiplex PCR; TCRdb lists only in-frame clones, some missing. The table records more than 90,000 clones, 70% to 90% of them present only once. This sample was included in a study of T cell responses to AZD1222 COVID-19 vaccine. Findings and caveats of the study: Seropositive at baseline were only a handful of AZD1222 recipients. Donors, mostly white British, included more females; clonal diversity was possibly underestimated.

This TCR was recovered from an adult who received the AZD1222 COVID-19 vaccine. This sample comprised peripheral blood, obtained 28 days after the second AZD1222 dose. The chain employs TRBV5-1 and TRBJ2-2, with 11 positions matching TRBD2. In DNA, the CDR3 is TGCGCCAGCAGCTTTGGGCTAGCGGGAGGTGCCGGGGAGCTGTTTTTT. This codes for CASSFGLAGGAGELFF.